The clone carrying this T cell receptor (beta chain) was detected only a few times. Its specificity is not known. The sample comes from a study of T cells in Graves' hyperthyroidism and ophthalmopathy. Study observations and caveats: Ophthalmopathy and stable hyperthyroidism were separated by a 13 V-J model. Most expanded thyroid clonotypes above 0.001 recurred in blood.

Amplified regions were TCR beta CDR3 sequences from RNA transcripts. The HTBI set primed first-round TCR CDR3 RT-PCR. TCRdb fed the multiplex PCR reads into MiXCR, producing one record per CDR3 protein. This sample carries about 740,000 distinct CDR3 sequences, 13% to 15% of them seen once, and the ten largest clones take about a tenth. Subjects aged 18 to 65 presented with newly diagnosed hyperthyroidism of less than 2 months' duration. V shed 1 base and J shed 2 bases, with 8 bases lying between them. Looked up from germline, CDR1 is LNHNV and CDR2 is YYDKDF (reference sequence). This CDR3 spans 14 amino acids.

The chain carries TRBV15 and TRBJ1-1, with no clear D. Material for sequencing was blood. The TCR originated in a woman aged 18-29 years with Graves' hyperthyroidism. The CDR3 protein is CATSRAAGNTEAFF. CDR3 in DNA: TGTGCCACCAGCAGAGCTGCGGGTAACACTGAAGCTTTCTTT.